Each of the 18 T cell receptor beta chains below was sequenced from the same sample in a study of blood T cell repertoires in COVID-19. Libraries were prepared by immunoSEQ multiplex PCR; TCRdb keeps only in-frame clonotypes and omits some of them. Of approximately 30,000 clones listed, around 87% are singletons. The sample consisted of peripheral blood. These receptors were taken from a human donor in a cohort sampled during active COVID-19.

The J gene is TRBJ1-2, the V gene TRBV19; D possibly corresponds to TRBD1 (6 bases). V lost 3 bases and J 4 bases, leaving 12 bases between the germline ends. Germline lookup yields CDR1 LNHDA and CDR2 SQIVND (reference sequence). This CDR3 comprises 14 residues. The CDR3 DNA reads as TGTGCCAGTAGTATTGCGGCAGGGGTCTATGGCTACACCTTC. Protein sequence: CASSIAAGVYGYTF. The entire variable domain, with the rest obtained from reference TRBV19 and TRBJ1-2, is as follows: DGGITQSPKYLFRKEGQNVTLSCEQNLNHDAMYWYRQDPGQGLRLIYYSQIVNDFQKGDIAEGYSVSREKKESFPLTVTSAQKNPTAFYLCASSIAAGVYGYTFGSGTRLTVV.

The V gene is TRBV9, the J gene TRBJ2-5; TRBD2 aligns across 8 bases. V lost 2 bases, J lost 4 bases, and 7 bases stayed unmatched. The CDR3 consists of 15 residues. Germline V lookup: CDR1 SGDLS, CDR2 YYNGEE. The CDR3 DNA follows: TGTGCCAGCAGCGTCGGGGGACTAGACGCAGAGACCCAGTACTTC. Translation gives CASSVGGLDAETQYF. The whole variable domain, remainder taken from reference TRBV9 and TRBJ2-5, is DSGVTQTPKHLITATGQRVTLRCSPRSGDLSVYWYQQSLDQGLQFLIQYYNGEERAKGNILERFSAQQFPDLHSELNLSSLELGDSALYFCASSVGGLDAETQYFGPGTRLLVL.

J is TRBJ1-2 and V is TRBV4-1; 10 bases agree with TRBD1. The CDR3 spans 15 residues. The V gene's germline CDR1 is MGHRA and CDR2 YSYEKL. The ends lost 4 bases at V and 4 bases at J; junction bases unmatched: 6. CDR3 sequence reads: CASSRRDRGGYGYTF. The CDR3 nucleotides are TGCGCCAGCAGCCGCCGGGACAGGGGAGGCTATGGCTACACCTTC.

The chain uses TRBV3-1 (or the pseudogene TRBV3-2) and TRBJ2-3; D might be TRBD1 (5 bases). CDR3 length: 12 amino acids. Trimming cost V 4 bases and J 10 bases, with 12 bases left between them. CDR1 and CDR2 (germline): LGHDT, YNNKEL (reference sequence). CDR3 bases: TGTGCCAGCAGCCTCATTCCAGGGTCGCAGTATTTT. It specifies CASSLIPGSQYF.

The V gene is TRBV7-2, the J gene TRBJ2-2; the match to TRBD1 covers 10 bases. V shed 5 bases, J shed 4 bases, and the junction held 7 bases outside the gene matches. Germline V gene data show CDR1 as SGHTA and CDR2 as FQGNSA. This CDR3 spans 16 amino acids. In DNA form, the CDR3 reads TGTGCCAGCAGCGTAAGACAGGGGGCGGGCACCGGGGAGCTGTTTTTT. As protein: CASSVRQGAGTGELFF. Combining the CDR3 with reference TRBV7-2 and TRBJ2-2 gives the whole variable domain GAGVSQSPSNKVTEKGKDVELRCDPISGHTALYWYRQSLGQGLEFLIYFQGNSAPDKSGLPSDRFSAERTGGSVSTLTIQRTQQEDSAVYLCASSVRQGAGTGELFFGEGSRLTVL.

V is TRBV18 and J is TRBJ2-3; 9 positions agree with TRBD2. After removal of 0 bases from V and 4 bases from J, the junction contained 5 bases not matched to a gene. The CDR3 has 16 amino acids. CDR1 and CDR2 (germline): KGHSH, LQKENI. CDR3: CASSPPWAGGPDTQYF. For the CDR3, the DNA is TGTGCCAGCTCACCACCGTGGGCGGGGGGGCCAGATACGCAGTATTTT.

The gene calls are TRBV24-1 and TRBJ1-2; maybe TRBD1 (5 bases). This CDR3 is built from 13 residues. Germline V gene data show CDR1 as KGHDR and CDR2 as SFDVKD. The V end lost 3 bases, the J end lost 5 bases, and 9 bases lay between the germline ends. This chain's CDR3 is CATSDHRSYGYTF. The CDR3, as DNA: TGTGCCACCAGTGATCACAGGTCATATGGCTACACCTTC.

V is TRBV27 and J is TRBJ2-7; no firm D call. Germline assignment: CDR1 MNHEY and CDR2 SMNVEV (reference sequence). Between the trimmed V and J ends, which lost 2 bases and 3 bases, there was a span of 5 bases. The CDR3 spans 12 residues. The CDR3 DNA sequence: TGTGCCAGCAGTTTAATCGGCTACGAGCAGTACTTC. Protein product: CASSLIGYEQYF.

The V gene is TRBV27, the J gene TRBJ2-6, with D unresolved. The germline gives CDR1 MNHEY, CDR2 SMNVEV (reference sequence). V was pared by 5 bases and J by 1 base, with 12 bases between. This CDR3 is built from 16 residues. The CDR3 is CASSPIDWSGANVLTF. The CDR3 nucleotides are TGTGCCAGCAGTCCCATTGACTGGTCTGGGGCCAACGTCCTGACTTTC.

The chain recombines TRBV28 with TRBJ2-7, with 10 bases identical to TRBD1. V was pared by 5 bases and J by 7 bases, with 11 bases of the junction left unmatched. The germline CDR1 and CDR2 sequences are MDHEN and SYDVKM. The CDR3 has 15 amino acids. CDR3 in DNA: TGTGCCAGCAGTACTAGGGACAGGGGTGTGAGGGAGCAGTACTTC. Encoded protein: CASSTRDRGVREQYF.

The rearrangement joins TRBV2 to TRBJ2-5, with 8 bases that match TRBD2. The germline gives CDR1 SNHLY, CDR2 FYNNEI. J gave up 0 bases and V 10 bases, and 4 bases lay outside the gene matches. The CDR3 is made up of 13 amino acids. DNA for the CDR3: TGTGCCACCGAGCGGGAGTACCAAGAGACCCAGTACTTC. Translation gives CATEREYQETQYF.

The V call is TRBV18, the J call TRBJ1-1; the D is unclear. V lost 2 bases, J lost 4 bases, and 14 bases lay in between. CDR3 length: 15 residues. Germline V CDR1 and CDR2: KGHSH, LQKENI. CDR3 DNA sequence: TGTGCCAGCTCACCAAACAGTAAAGGTGGCACTGAAGCTTTCTTT. Its translation: CASSPNSKGGTEAFF.

This chain links TRBV28 with TRBJ2-1; 8 positions agree with TRBD2. From germline, CDR1 is MDHEN and CDR2 SYDVKM. The ends lost 3 bases at V and 8 bases at J; junction bases unmatched: 9. This CDR3 spans 15 amino acids. CDR3 sequence: CASSLGSGGPYEQFF. CDR3 DNA: TGTGCCAGCAGTTTGGGGTCGGGGGGGCCGTATGAGCAGTTCTTC.

This rearrangement joins TRBV6-6 to TRBJ1-4, with a possible D match to TRBD1 (5 bases). Deletions cut 6 bases from V and 0 bases from J, with 8 bases between. Per germline, CDR1 MNHNY and CDR2 SVGAGI (reference sequence). CDR3 length: 14 amino acids. CDR3 sequence reads: CASRLRATNEKLFF. The CDR3 coding sequence is TGTGCCAGCAGACTCAGGGCAACTAATGAAAAACTGTTTTTT.

The J gene is TRBJ2-3, the V gene TRBV7-9; possibly TRBD1 for D (5 bases). CDR1 and CDR2 (germline): SEHNR, FQNEAQ (reference sequence). Trimming left V 5 bases short and J 0 bases short, with 15 bases between. The CDR3 is 16 amino acids. CDR3 coding DNA: TGTGCCAGCAGCCGAGATCGACAGCCAAGCACAGATACGCAGTATTTT. Translated, it gives CASSRDRQPSTDTQYF.

The V call is TRBV10-3, the J call TRBJ2-6; 7 bases map to TRBD1. The CDR3 is made up of 18 amino acids. Germline V gene sequence: CDR1 ENHRY, CDR2 SYGVKD. V trimming: 0 bases; J trimming: 0 bases; junction bases outside the gene matches: 5. The CDR3 DNA sequence: TGTGCCATCAGTGAGTCGAAGGGACAGCACTCTGGGGCCAACGTCCTGACTTTC. Its protein is CAISESKGQHSGANVLTF.

The chain employs TRBV19 and TRBJ2-1; D perhaps matches TRBD1 (5 bases). Trimming removed 2 bases at V and 4 bases at J, with 18 bases between. CDR1 and CDR2 from the germline V gene are LNHDA and SQIVND (reference sequence). The CDR3 consists of 17 residues. The CDR3 protein is CASSIIWQGQGYNEQFF. CDR3 nucleotides: TGTGCCAGTAGTATAATTTGGCAGGGCCAGGGTTACAATGAGCAGTTCTTC.

The chain links TRBV2 to TRBJ1-5; D not certain. Deletions cut 1 base from V and 0 bases from J, with 4 bases between. Germline V lookup: CDR1 SNHLY, CDR2 FYNNEI. The CDR3 spans 14 residues. CDR3 protein: CASSEVNSNQPQHF. The CDR3 DNA reads TGTGCCAGCAGTGAAGTTAATAGCAATCAGCCCCAGCATTTT.